The text below deals with one T cell receptor (beta chain). Method: immunoSEQ multiplex PCR; TCRdb's copy keeps in-frame clones and lacks some. The sample yields 300,000 to 400,000 clones, roughly 90% seen once. The data derive from a study of blood T cell repertoires in COVID-19. The CDR3 has 13 amino acids. CDR1 and CDR2 (germline): LNHDA, SQIVND (reference sequence). The V gene end was trimmed by 4 bases and the J gene end by 5 bases; junction bases not matched to a gene: 4. The receptor was isolated from a woman aged 25 to 45 with acute COVID-19. The sequenced material came from PBMCs or T cells enriched from blood (not recorded which). The chain employs TRBV19 and TRBJ1-2, with 7 bases fitting TRBD1. As DNA, the CDR3 is TGTGCCAGTAGTAAAAGGGACAGATATGGCTACACCTTC. Translation: CASSKRDRYGYTF.